What follows are 21 T cell receptor beta chains derived from one specimen sequenced in a study of tumor-infiltrating lymphocytes in primary liver carcinoma. Each 20-30 mg portion of unsorted bulk tissue served as the source for co-extraction of RNA and DNA. Production of TCR beta cDNA used roughly 0.55 ug total RNA together with a constant-region primer. Employing slightly modified ARM-PCR, three nested multiplex PCR rounds were run, and these gave rise to the TCR beta libraries. Both of the initial two PCR rounds ran for roughly 10 cycles and employed TRBV1-TRBV30 forward primers alongside a C-beta reverse primer. Each CDR3 protein gets one entry after TCRdb re-called the multiplex PCR reads with MiXCR. The data contain tens of thousands of distinct CDR3 sequences, about 65% of them singletons. Material: liver tumor tissue from sampling region 4. Subset given: tumor region T4, right-lateral pole. The receptors here all came from a middle-aged man with primary liver carcinoma and hepatitis B virus infection.

Of note for this clonotype: The junction differs from germline at one of its ends, possibly a read error. The chain employs TRBV5-1 and TRBJ2-7, with D perhaps TRBD1 (7 bases). Germline lookup yields CDR1 SGHRS and CDR2 YFSETQ. The CDR3 extends over 18 amino acids. CDR3 loop: CASSLVGGSAGQSYEQYF. CDR3 in DNA: TGTGCCAGCAGCTTGGTTGGCGGTAGCGCGGGACAGTCCTACGAGCAGTACTTC.

A word on this clonotype: Germline is not matched at one junction end, which may reflect a read error. The chain couples TRBV28 to TRBJ1-5; D is undetermined. This CDR3 has 14 amino acids. Germline V gives CDR1 MDHEN, CDR2 SYDVKM. In DNA form, the CDR3 reads TGTGCTAGCACTCGTCGTGGCCTCAATCAGCCCCAGCATTTT. Translation gives CASTRRGLNQPQHF.

This clonotype was recorded at least ten times. Possible read error: a much larger clone is one base away. The genes are TRBV4-1 and TRBJ1-5; D is unresolved. CDR3 size: 15 residues. Germline V gene data show CDR1 as MGHRA and CDR2 as YSYEKL. The V gene lost 6 bases and the J gene lost 1 base, with 13 bases spanning the gap. The CDR3, as DNA: TGCGCCAGCAGTCCCATAGTGGGGAGCAATCAGCCCCAGCATTTT. Protein: CASSPIVGSNQPQHF.

The chain links TRBV12-3 or TRBV12-4 to TRBJ2-5; the match to TRBD2 covers 8 bases. CDR3 length: 13 residues. The V and J ends lost 6 bases and 8 bases, in that order; junction bases with no gene match: 8. Here the CDR3 reads CASRRGDGDTQYF. CDR3 bases: TGTGCCAGCAGGCGGGGGGACGGAGATACCCAGTACTTC.

This clonotype was found once. The chain carries TRBV5-1 and TRBJ2-2; weak D call: TRBD2 (5 bases). The CDR3 extends over 13 amino acids. V was cut by 0 bases and J by 17 bases, with 17 bases left in between. Germline CDR1 is SGHRS and CDR2 is YFSETQ. The CDR3 loop reads CASSLASGRVLFF. The CDR3 DNA reads TGCGCCAGCAGCTTGGCGTCCGGGCGGGTGCTATTTTTT. The full variable domain, completed using reference TRBV5-1 and TRBJ2-2, is KAGVTQTPRYLIKTRGQQVTLSCSPISGHRSVSWYQQTPGQGLQFLFEYFSETQRNKGNFPGRFSGRQFSNSRSEMNVSTLELGDSALYLCASSLASGRVLFFGEGSRLTVL.

In the case of this clonotype: Germline and junction disagree at one end, which may indicate a read error. The chain uses TRBV11-3 and TRBJ2-3; 10 positions match TRBD2. The CDR3 has 15 amino acids. In germline, CDR1 is SGHNT, CDR2 YENEEA. DNA for the CDR3: TGTGCCAGCAACTTTAGCGGGGGGCGGACAGATACGCATTATTTT. It specifies CASNFSGGRTDTHYF.

Notes on this clonotype: At one end the junction does not follow the germline gene, possibly because of a read error. The chain has TRBV6-1 and TRBJ2-6; D possibly matches TRBD1 or TRBD2 (5 bases each). In germline, CDR1 is MNHNS, CDR2 SASEGT. There are 15 residues in the CDR3. The CDR3 is CASSELGVGANVLTF. DNA of the CDR3: TGTGCCAGCAGTGAATTGGGAGTTGGGGCTAACGTCCTGACATTC.

To note about this clonotype: A much larger clone differs from this one at a single base, so this may be a read error. The chain carries TRBV6-6 and TRBJ1-5; D might be TRBD1 (6 bases). Germline V lookup: CDR1 MNHNY, CDR2 SVGAGI (reference sequence). This CDR3 region has 14 residues. Trimming shortened V by 5 bases and J by 4 bases, and 12 bases separated the two germline ends. Here the CDR3 DNA reads TGTGCCAGCAGTCACTTACAGGGAAATCAGCCCCAGCATTTT. Translation gives CASSHLQGNQPQHF.

This clonotype was seen once. Its ends do not fully match the called genes, so a read error is possible. The chain employs TRBV7-8 and TRBJ2-5; no reliable D call. Germline CDR1 and CDR2: SGHVS and FQNEAQ. This CDR3 has 14 amino acids. CDR3 in DNA: TGTGCCAGCAGACCCTGGGGTGGGCAAGAGACCCAGTACTTT. Amino acids: CASRPWGGQETQYF. The whole variable domain, remainder taken from reference TRBV7-8 and TRBJ2-5, is GAGVSQSPRYKVAKRGQDVALRCDPISGHVSLFWYQQALGQGPEFLTYFQNEAQLDKSGLPSDRFFAERPEGSVSTLKIQRTQQEDSAVYLCASRPWGGQETQYFGPGTRLLVL.

As concerns this clonotype: Sequence at one end of the junction differs from germline and may be a read error. This chain connects TRBV11-2 to TRBJ2-1; 8 nucleotides agree with TRBD2. The CDR3 runs to 15 residues. Germline lookup yields CDR1 SGHAT and CDR2 FQNNGV. The CDR3 nucleotides read TGTGCCAGCAGTCATACTAGCGGATCCTATAATGAGCAGTTCTTC. This gives the protein CASSHTSGSYNEQFF.

This clonotype was recorded once. Because it lacks the conserved phenylalanine or tryptophan at the end, this CDR3 is likely a read error. The CDR3 nucleotides are TGTGCCAGCAGTCTAGGACAGAGGGCCAACTACGAGCAGTACTAC. Translating gives CASSLGQRANYEQYY. J is TRBJ2-7 and V is TRBV12-3 or TRBV12-4; weak D call: TRBD1 (6 bases). This CDR3 comprises 15 residues. The V end lost 5 bases, the J end lost 3 bases, and 17 bases lay between the germline ends.

This clonotype was found many times. The chain links TRBV5-1 to TRBJ2-1; TRBD2 aligns across 11 bases. This CDR3 contains 14 residues. V lost 7 bases to trimming and J lost 8 bases; unmatched junction nucleotides: 8. Germline V gives CDR1 SGHRS, CDR2 YFSETQ. The CDR3 loop is CASSLLAGGYEQFF. Written as DNA, the CDR3 is TGCGCCAGCTCTCTTCTAGCGGGAGGTTATGAGCAGTTCTTC.

With regard to this clonotype: Lacking the conserved final phenylalanine or tryptophan, this CDR3 likely reflects a read error. This chain joins TRBV10-3 and TRBJ2-7; the D is unclear. The germline V gene encodes CDR1 ENHRY and CDR2 SYGVKD. V lost 7 bases and J 1 base, leaving 14 bases between the germline ends. The CDR3 has 14 residues. CDR3 in DNA: TGTGCCATCACCTCCTCGGCGGATTCCTACGAGCAGTACTTG. Residues: CAITSSADSYEQYL.

The table lists this clonotype with a few counts. CDR3 DNA: TGTGCCAGCAGTGGAGAACCGGGACTAGCGGGAGGGCCATACGAGCAGTACTTC. As protein: CASSGEPGLAGGPYEQYF. The chain links TRBV4-2 to TRBJ2-7; 16 bases line up with TRBD2. V lost 6 bases to trimming and J lost 4 bases; unmatched junction nucleotides: 12. Germline assignment: CDR1 LGHNA and CDR2 YNFKEQ. There are 18 residues in the CDR3.

Regarding this clonotype: A read error may account for a junction end that differs from germline. The CDR3 nucleotides read TGCAGGGCTAGGGGGCCCCCTGGGCAGTTCTTC. Its translation: CRARGPPGQFF. This sequence joins TRBV20-1 and TRBJ2-1; TRBD1 matches at 7 bases. Looked up from germline, CDR1 is DFQATT and CDR2 is SNEGSKA (reference sequence). The CDR3 consists of 11 residues.

On this clonotype: The germline gene is not matched at one end of the junction; a read error may be the cause. V is TRBV6-5 and J is TRBJ1-2; 7 nucleotides align to TRBD1. CDR3 length equals 14 residues. Per the germline V gene, CDR1 is MNHEY and CDR2 is SVGAGI. The CDR3 region is CASSYRGREYGYVF. CDR3 in DNA: TGTGCCAGCAGCTACAGGGGCAGGGAATATGGCTACGTCTTC.

On this clonotype itself: The junction departs from germline at one end; a sequencing error may be responsible. The chain carries TRBV11-1 and TRBJ2-5, with 9 bases aligning to TRBD2. Germline values: CDR1 SGHAT, CDR2 FQDESV (reference sequence). The CDR3 sequence is 15 residues long. The CDR3 DNA follows: TGTGACAGCAGCTATGAGAATAGCGGGAGAGAGACCCAGTACTTC. Translation: CDSSYENSGRETQYF. The variable domain in full, with the rest retrieved from reference TRBV11-1 and TRBJ2-5, is EAEVAQSPRYKITEKSQAVAFWCDPISGHATLYWYRQILGQGPELLVQFQDESVVDDSQLPKDRFSAERLKGVDSTLKIQPAELGDSAMYLCDSSYENSGRETQYFGPGTRLLVL.

There are a few counts of this clonotype. The gene calls are TRBV6-2 or TRBV6-3 and TRBJ2-7; D might be TRBD2 (5 bases). The ends were cut back, 6 bases at V and 4 bases at J, with 13 bases in the middle. From germline, CDR1 is MNHEY and CDR2 SVGEGT. CDR3 size: 13 residues. Here the CDR3 DNA reads TGTGCCAGCAGCATCGGGAACGTATACGAGCAGTACTTC. The encoded protein is CASSIGNVYEQYF.

Of note for this clonotype: Given a much more abundant clone one base away, this may be a read error. This chain links TRBV29-1 with TRBJ1-2; D is unclear. Germline values: CDR1 SQVTM, CDR2 ANQGSEA. This CDR3 is built from 13 residues. The CDR3 region has the DNA TGCATCGTGTATCTTGCTCGCGACTATGGCTACACCTTC. Its translation: CIVYLARDYGYTF.

As to this clonotype: Its ends do not fully match the called genes, so a read error is possible. This chain uses TRBV11-2 with TRBJ2-5; 8 nucleotides match TRBD2. This CDR3 is built from 15 residues. From germline, CDR1 is SGHAT and CDR2 FQNNGV. The CDR3 loop reads CGSQTTGGGKETQYF. The CDR3 DNA reads as TGTGGCAGCCAAACTACTGGCGGGGGGAAAGAGACCCAGTACTTC.

In this sample, this clonotype turned up many times. The chain links TRBV11-2 to TRBJ2-5, with D perhaps assigned TRBD1 or TRBD2 (5 bases each). CDR3 length: 13 amino acids. Germline V gene data show CDR1 as SGHAT and CDR2 as FQNNGV. The V end was cut by 0 bases, the J end by 14 bases, with 16 bases between. CDR3 nucleotides: TGTGCCAGCAGCTTAGATATCGGGGACCGCGAATACTTC. It specifies CASSLDIGDREYF. Supplemented by reference TRBV11-2 and TRBJ2-5, the full variable domain reads EAGVAQSPRYKIIEKRQSVAFWCNPISGHATLYWYQQILGQGPKLLIQFQNNGVVDDSQLPKDRFSAERLKGVDSTLKIQPAKLEDSAVYLCASSLDIGDREYFGPGTRLLVL.